What follows is one TCR beta chain and its context. Only in-frame clones appear in the TCRdb table, and some are missing; sequencing was by immunoSEQ multiplex PCR. The data show about 180,000 clones, with 86% seen just once and less than 25% held by the top ten. Germline assignment: CDR1 SGHVS and CDR2 FNYEAQ. The V end lost 1 base, the J end lost 1 base, and 10 bases lay between the germline ends. CDR3 length: 15 amino acids. The data were taken from a study of blood T cell repertoires in COVID-19. The chain couples TRBV7-6 to TRBJ1-1; D ambiguous. Sequencing was done on a sample of peripheral blood. The receptor was isolated from a man between 65 and 85 years old with active or convalescent COVID-19. The CDR3 DNA is TGTGCCAGCAGCTTAGGGCCCATTCCGAACACTGAAGCTTTCTTT. Translated: CASSLGPIPNTEAFF.